This entry is about one T cell receptor (beta chain). Antigen: not known. This CDR3 contains 14 residues. Losses at the gene ends were 6 bases for V and 9 bases for J; bases not matched to a gene: 8. CDR1 is MNHNS, CDR2 SASEGT, per germline. This entry is derived from a study of cytomegalovirus exposure and HLA in healthy donors. Notes on the study in general: Available immune exposure information covered CMV serostatus only.

When sampled, the donors appeared nominally healthy, though they likely had unrecorded immune exposures. The PCR was carried out with 60 Vbeta primers and 13 Jbeta primers. This table comes from immunoSEQ multiplex PCR, and its TCRdb copy is limited to in-frame clones, with some not included. The table includes 25,000 to 30,000 clones, about 62% detected once. The sequenced sample consisted of PBMCs. This sequence originates from a male donor in good health and CMV-seropositive. The chain combines TRBV6-1 with TRBJ1-6; 7 bases map to TRBD1. CDR3 amino acids: CASSRQGLVSPLHF. CDR3 sequence (DNA): TGTGCCAGCAGCAGACAGGGTTTGGTTTCACCCCTCCACTTT.